Shown below are 26 T cell receptor beta chains from a single sample sequenced in a study of Graves' ophthalmopathy and Graves' hyperthyroidism. Amplification targeted the TCR beta CDR3 regions, with RNA transcripts as the source material. An opening RT-PCR round employed HTBI primers and preceded a second-round multiplex PCR. TCRdb passed the multiplex PCR reads through MiXCR, listing each CDR3 protein once. The data contain 600,000 to 950,000 distinct CDR3 sequences, roughly 41% of them seen just once; the ten biggest clones take up 40% to 55%. The sample comprised peripheral blood. The receptor source for this set is an adult man with Graves' ophthalmopathy.

A note on this clonotype: Without the conserved terminal phenylalanine or tryptophan, this CDR3 likely stems from a read error. The chain uses TRBV25-1 and TRBJ1-1; a possible D gene is TRBD1 (6 bases). Germline V gene lookup returns CDR1 MGHDK and CDR2 SYGVNS. V was shortened by 6 bases and J by 3 bases, with 14 bases between the two germline ends. CDR3 length equals 14 residues. The CDR3 DNA reads as TGTGCCAGCAGCTCTCATTCAGGGGACACTGAAGCTTTCCTT. Amino acid sequence: CASSSHSGDTEAFL.

The V gene is TRBV10-3, the J gene TRBJ2-7; no reliable D call. Germline V lookup: CDR1 ENHRY, CDR2 SYGVKD. The V gene lost 3 bases and the J gene lost 1 base, with 10 bases spanning the gap. The CDR3 loop spans 14 amino acids. CDR3 bases: TGTGCCATCAGTGACCCGCAAAAATCCTACGAGCAGTACTTC. Residues: CAISDPQKSYEQYF.

The chain recombines TRBV25-1 with TRBJ2-5; a possible D gene is TRBD2 (6 bases). V dropped 6 bases and J dropped 7 bases, with 15 bases sitting between them. This CDR3 is 13 amino acids long. Per germline, CDR1 MGHDK and CDR2 SYGVNS. The CDR3 DNA sequence: TGTGCCAGCAGAAGAGCGGGCACCGCGACCCAGTACTTC. It codes for CASRRAGTATQYF. Full variable domain (rest looked up from reference TRBV25-1 and TRBJ2-5): EADIYQTPRYLVIGTGKKITLECSQTMGHDKMYWYQQDPGMELHLIHYSYGVNSTEKGDLSSESTVSRIRTEHFPLTLESARPSHTSQYLCASRRAGTATQYFGPGTRLLVL.

This clonotype was detected only once. The chain recombines TRBV25-1 with TRBJ1-1, with 7 bases identical to TRBD1. J lost 4 bases, V lost 4 bases, and 15 bases had no gene match. CDR1 and CDR2 from the germline V gene are MGHDK and SYGVNS. The CDR3 extends over 17 amino acids. CDR3 DNA sequence: TGTGCCAGCAGTGCTCAAACTAGACAGGGAGGGAGCACTGAAGCTTTCTTT. It is translated as CASSAQTRQGGSTEAFF.

A note on this clonotype: Just one base apart from a much larger clone, this may be a read error. The conserved final phenylalanine or tryptophan is absent from the CDR3, which likely points to a read error. The chain is built from TRBV20-1 and TRBJ1-6; D gene unclear. V lost 6 bases and J 8 bases, leaving 11 bases between the germline ends. CDR3 length: 12 residues. Germline V gene sequence: CDR1 DFQATT, CDR2 SNEGSKA (reference sequence). CDR3 residues: CSARFGDSPLHS. CDR3 DNA sequence: TGCAGTGCCCGGTTCGGGGATTCACCCCTCCACTCT.

This clonotype was seen a handful of times. V gene TRBV2 combines with J gene TRBJ2-5; D is perhaps TRBD1 (7 bases). Trimming took 1 base from V and 5 from J, leaving 11 bases between them. This CDR3 spans 14 amino acids. Germline V lookup: CDR1 SNHLY, CDR2 FYNNEI. The CDR3 reads CASSEDSGGETQYF. Here the CDR3 DNA reads TGTGCCAGCAGTGAAGATTCAGGGGGGGAGACCCAGTACTTC.

This clonotype came up many times. The CDR3 sequence is CASSEGGRGYGYTF. The CDR3 DNA follows: TGTGCCAGCAGTGAGGGGGGGCGCGGCTATGGCTACACCTTC. This chain connects TRBV2 to TRBJ1-2, with TRBD1 as a possible D gene (6 bases). The CDR3 sequence is 14 residues long. Trimming left V 3 bases short and J 4 bases short, with 12 bases between. Germline V lookup: CDR1 SNHLY, CDR2 FYNNEI. Full variable domain (outside the CDR3, taken from reference TRBV2 and TRBJ1-2): EPEVTQTPSHQVTQMGQEVILRCVPISNHLYFYWYRQILGQKVEFLVSFYNNEISEKSEIFDDQFSVERPDGSNFTLKIRSTKLEDSAMYFCASSEGGRGYGYTFGSGTRLTVV.

This clonotype was counted only a few times. The chain recombines TRBV19 with TRBJ1-1, with 7 bases aligning to TRBD1. This CDR3 is 16 amino acids long. Losses at the gene ends were 5 bases for V and 11 bases for J; bases not matched to a gene: 20. In germline, CDR1 is LNHDA, CDR2 SQIVND (reference sequence). The CDR3 loop reads CASSHNTLGQPQEAFF. The CDR3 nucleotides are TGTGCCAGTAGTCACAACACCCTGGGACAGCCACAAGAGGCTTTCTTT.

This clonotype was seen only a few times. The V and J genes are TRBV13 and TRBJ2-6; D remains unclear. Germline V CDR1 and CDR2: PRHDT, FYEKMQ (reference sequence). The V end was cut by 3 bases, the J end by 3 bases, with 9 bases between. CDR3 size: 15 residues. DNA for the CDR3: TGTGCCAGCAGCTTGAGTCTCCTTGGGGCCAACGTCCTGACTTTC. It specifies CASSLSLLGANVLTF.

CDR3 amino acids: CASSVGHPLYGYTIYF. The DNA of the CDR3 is TGTGCCAGCAGCGTGGGACACCCCCTCTATGGCTACACCATATATTTT. This chain links TRBV9 with TRBJ1-3; D may be TRBD1 (6 bases). The germline gives CDR1 SGDLS, CDR2 YYNGEE. The V and J ends lost 2 bases and 8 bases respectively, with 20 bases between them. This CDR3 contains 16 residues.

V and J are TRBV11-1 and TRBJ1-3; D is uncertain. Germline CDR1 reads SGHAT; CDR2 reads FQDESV (reference sequence). V lost 5 bases to trimming and J lost 2 bases, with 16 bases between them. The CDR3 runs to 16 residues. CDR3 region: CASSVEDLWAGNTIYF. CDR3 in DNA: TGTGCCAGCAGCGTTGAAGATCTTTGGGCTGGAAACACCATATATTTT.

This clonotype was seen more than once but under ten times. The rearrangement links TRBV7-9 to TRBJ1-3; D unclear. V lost 3 bases to trimming and J lost 0 bases, with 12 bases between them. The germline gives CDR1 SEHNR, CDR2 FQNEAQ (reference sequence). This CDR3 has 16 amino acids. The CDR3 DNA reads TGTGCCAGCAGCTTGTCCGGGGTTATCTCTGGAAACACCATATATTTT. This encodes CASSLSGVISGNTIYF.

DNA of the CDR3: TGCAGTGGCAGGGGCGGGGCCCAGTACTTC. Amino acids: CSGRGGAQYF. V is TRBV20-1 and J is TRBJ2-5, with D perhaps TRBD1 or TRBD2 (6 bases each). From germline, CDR1 is DFQATT and CDR2 SNEGSKA (reference sequence). CDR3 length: 10 residues. V lost 7 bases, J lost 9 bases, and 12 bases lay in between.

This clonotype turned up a few times. The chain recombines TRBV5-1 with TRBJ2-7; TRBD1 might be the D (6 bases). The CDR3 has 13 residues. Looked up from germline, CDR1 is SGHRS and CDR2 is YFSETQ. V lost 0 bases and J lost 5, with 9 bases in between. CDR3 sequence (DNA): TGCGCCAGCAGCTTGGGAAGGGACAACGAGCAGTACTTC. Its protein product is CASSLGRDNEQYF.

This clonotype was found once. A much larger clone differs by one base, so this may be a read error. This chain connects TRBV7-6 to TRBJ2-5; D uncertain. Trimming pared 8 bases from V and 2 bases from J, leaving 9 bases between. This CDR3 spans 12 amino acids. Germline-derived CDR1 and CDR2 are SGHVS and FNYEAQ. CDR3 loop: CASGNLQETQYF. CDR3 in DNA: TGTGCCAGCGGCAACCTTCAAGAGACCCAGTACTTC.

This clonotype has ten or more counts. The rearrangement links TRBV25-1 to TRBJ1-5; no firm D call. Germline lookup yields CDR1 MGHDK and CDR2 SYGVNS. With 1 base removed from V and 6 bases from J, the gap between germline ends came to 10 bases. The CDR3 loop spans 14 amino acids. The CDR3 spells CASSELGSGQPQHF. CDR3 nucleotide sequence: TGTGCCAGCAGTGAATTAGGGTCGGGTCAGCCCCAGCATTTT.

The gene calls are TRBV5-5 and TRBJ1-1, with D hard to call. Germline V lookup: CDR1 SGHKS, CDR2 YYEKEE (reference sequence). CDR3 length: 13 amino acids. The V end lost 0 bases, the J end lost 6 bases, and 9 bases lay between the germline ends. CDR3 coding DNA: TGTGCCAGCAGCTTGGCCGCCGATCCTGAAGCTTTCTTT. Translation gives CASSLAADPEAFF.

The genes are TRBV7-2 and TRBJ2-5; a possible D gene is TRBD1 (6 bases). V was cut by 6 bases and J by 5 bases, with 16 bases left in between. The CDR3 loop spans 14 amino acids. Germline CDR1 and CDR2: SGHTA and FQGNSA. The CDR3, as DNA: TGTGCCAGCAGTGTAGGCAGGGGTTGGGAGACCCAGTACTTC. This gives the protein CASSVGRGWETQYF.

The J gene is TRBJ2-5, the V gene TRBV2, with 7 bases fitting TRBD2. CDR1 is SNHLY and CDR2 is FYNNEI in the germline V gene. After removal of 8 bases from V and 2 bases from J, the junction contained 2 bases not matched to a gene. The CDR3 runs to 12 residues. The CDR3: CASDSGQETQYF. As DNA, the CDR3 is TGTGCCAGCGATAGCGGGCAAGAGACCCAGTACTTC.

The rearrangement joins TRBV5-1 to TRBJ1-1, with D perhaps matching TRBD1 (5 bases). This CDR3 is built from 15 residues. With 4 bases removed from V and 5 bases from J, the gap between germline ends came to 18 bases. The germline CDR1 and CDR2 sequences are SGHRS and YFSETQ. This CDR3 is CASSQGPGDRTEAFF. CDR3 sequence (DNA): TGCGCCAGCAGCCAAGGTCCGGGGGATCGTACTGAAGCTTTCTTT.

The gene calls are TRBV10-3 and TRBJ1-2; 8 nucleotides match TRBD1. The CDR3 length is 13 residues. J was trimmed by 8 bases and V by 5 bases; bases with no gene match: 7. Looked up from germline, CDR1 is ENHRY and CDR2 is SYGVKD. The CDR3 here is CAISLQGARGYTF. In nucleotides, the CDR3 is TGTGCCATCAGTCTGCAGGGGGCACGGGGCTACACCTTC.

This rearrangement joins TRBV7-9 to TRBJ1-6, with a possible D match to TRBD1 (5 bases). V was cut by 0 bases and J by 5 bases, with 8 bases left in between. This CDR3 comprises 15 residues. CDR1 is SEHNR and CDR2 is FQNEAQ in the germline V gene (reference sequence). The CDR3 here is CASSLAGRDNSPLHF. The CDR3 bases are TGTGCCAGCAGCTTAGCGGGACGGGATAATTCACCCCTCCACTTT.

The genes are TRBV7-2 and TRBJ1-1; D is uncertain. The CDR3 sequence is 16 residues long. Trimming stripped 6 bases from V and 4 bases from J, with 21 bases between. Germline-derived CDR1 and CDR2 are SGHTA and FQGNSA. The CDR3 nucleotides read TGTGCCAGCAGTTACTCGCACCGGGAGGTGGGCACTGAAGCTTTCTTT. This codes for CASSYSHREVGTEAFF.

The J gene is TRBJ2-5, the V gene TRBV7-9; 7 bases are a match to TRBD1. Looked up from germline, CDR1 is SEHNR and CDR2 is FQNEAQ (reference sequence). The CDR3 totals 14 residues. The V gene end was trimmed by 4 bases and the J gene end by 5 bases; junction bases not matched to a gene: 7. CDR3 sequence reads: CASSSPTGLETQYF. CDR3 in DNA: TGTGCCAGCAGCTCCCCGACAGGGTTGGAGACCCAGTACTTC.

The chain joins TRBV6-5 to TRBJ2-5; D is ambiguous. V was cut by 6 bases and J by 5 bases, with 13 bases left in between. The germline gives CDR1 MNHEY, CDR2 SVGAGI. The CDR3 loop spans 13 amino acids. DNA of the CDR3: TGTGCCAGCAGGGCTTACACCGGGGAGACCCAGTACTTC. It yields the protein CASRAYTGETQYF.

Details on this clonotype: A much larger clone lies a single base off, so this may be a read error. The V gene is TRBV7-9, the J gene TRBJ1-5; D is unclear. Germline V gives CDR1 SEHNR, CDR2 FQNEAQ (reference sequence). This CDR3 is built from 13 residues. The CDR3 is CVSSLGNSSPQHF. The CDR3 bases are TGTGTCAGCAGCCTAGGAAATTCCTCGCCCCAGCATTTT.